The next 29 T cell receptor beta chains were all read from a single sample in a study of CD8 T cells in Susac syndrome (dated by TCRdb to between 2019 and 2020). The library came from the immunoSEQ multiplex PCR assay. RNA was extracted using the RNeasy kit, and roughly 0.5 to 1 ug of the RNA was reverse transcribed with random hexamers. The public reads were run again by TCRdb, first through fastp at Q25 and then through MiXCR, and only productive beta chains were kept. A single entry per CDR3 protein holds the most common genes and DNA from its merged rows. The sample has 150,000 to 200,000 distinct CDR3 sequences on record, around 95% of them singletons. The top ten hold under 0.095% of the sample. Sample: CD4+ T cells from PBMCs. These receptors originate from a human donor with multiple sclerosis.

V is TRBV29-1 and J is TRBJ2-7, with TRBD1 identical over 10 bases. The V gene end was trimmed by 4 bases and the J gene end by 6 bases; junction bases not matched to a gene: 3. CDR1 and CDR2 from the germline V gene are SQVTM and ANQGSEA. The length of the CDR3 is 12 residues. The CDR3 nucleotides are TGCAGCGTTGCCGGGACAGGGGTCGAGCAGTACTTC. Protein product: CSVAGTGVEQYF.

Written as DNA, the CDR3 is TGTGCCAGCAGCCAAGATTCGGGGACAGGGGGTTCCCAGCATTTT. Translated: CASSQDSGTGGSQHF. The chain carries TRBV3-1 and TRBJ1-5; TRBD1 matches 11 bases. V lost 0 bases to trimming and J lost 11 bases; unmatched junction nucleotides: 6. This CDR3 has 15 residues. Germline lookup yields CDR1 LGHDT and CDR2 YNNKEL (reference sequence).

The chain links TRBV30 to TRBJ2-6, with unresolved D. With 0 bases removed from V and 1 base from J, the gap between germline ends came to 16 bases. The germline gives CDR1 GTSNPN, CDR2 SVGIG (reference sequence). There are 18 residues in the CDR3. The CDR3 nucleotides read TGTGCCTGGAGTGTTTTAGTTCTCTCCTCTTCTGGGGCCAACGTCCTGACTTTC. It translates to CAWSVLVLSSSGANVLTF.

CDR3 sequence: CASSGGARGWYNEQFF. DNA for the CDR3: TGTGCCAGCAGCGGGGGAGCGCGGGGGTGGTACAATGAGCAGTTCTTC. The V call is TRBV7-2, the J call TRBJ2-1, with TRBD2 matching over 7 bases. Per germline, CDR1 SGHTA and CDR2 FQGNSA. V lost 5 bases to trimming and J lost 4 bases; unmatched junction nucleotides: 11. This CDR3 comprises 16 residues.

The chain couples TRBV3-1 to TRBJ1-6; the D gene is possibly TRBD1 (6 bases). CDR1 is LGHDT, CDR2 YNNKEL, per germline (reference sequence). This CDR3 is built from 14 residues. V dropped 3 bases and J dropped 5 bases, with 8 bases sitting between them. For the CDR3, the DNA is TGTGCCAGCAGCCAGGGGGCGGATAATTCACCCCTCCACTTT. Its translation is CASSQGADNSPLHF.

The genes are TRBV7-3 and TRBJ2-1; 7 nucleotides line up with TRBD1. The CDR3 has 13 amino acids. The trim removed 3 bases at V and 9 bases at J, leaving 5 bases unmatched. The germline CDR1 and CDR2 sequences are SGHTA and FQGTGA. The CDR3 is CASSFLPGGEQFF. The CDR3 DNA follows: TGTGCCAGCAGCTTCCTCCCAGGGGGTGAGCAGTTCTTC.

The chain is built from TRBV24-1 and TRBJ1-1; possibly TRBD1 for D (5 bases). This CDR3 contains 15 residues. Trimming left V 6 bases short and J 4 bases short, with 17 bases between. Per germline, CDR1 KGHDR and CDR2 SFDVKD. As DNA, the CDR3 is TGTGCCACCAGTACCAGCCTGGGGGATGGCACTGAAGCTTTCTTT. Its protein product is CATSTSLGDGTEAFF.

The genes are TRBV14 and TRBJ2-1, with 8 nucleotides matching TRBD2. The CDR3 has 12 residues. The ends lost 0 bases at V and 16 bases at J; junction bases unmatched: 5. CDR1 is SGHDN, CDR2 FVKESK, per germline. CDR3 loop: CASSQEGLVTFF. The CDR3 DNA reads TGTGCCAGCAGCCAAGAGGGACTAGTTACCTTCTTC.

This clonotype is a singleton in its sample. The V and J genes are TRBV5-1 and TRBJ1-5; 7 nucleotides line up with TRBD1. The germline V gene encodes CDR1 SGHRS and CDR2 YFSETQ. The CDR3 is 14 residues long. V lost 4 bases, J lost 2 bases, and 3 bases stayed unmatched. In nucleotides, the CDR3 is TGCGCCAGCAGCCGACAGGGAGGCAATCAGCCCCAGCATTTT. Its translation: CASSRQGGNQPQHF.

J is TRBJ2-3 and V is TRBV6-2 or TRBV6-3; tentatively, D is TRBD1 or TRBD2 (6 bases each). Germline-derived CDR1 and CDR2 are MNHEY and SVGEGT. The CDR3 runs 16 residues. V was pared by 5 bases and J by 1 base, with 16 bases between. CDR3 protein: CASSPSGGRGTDTQYF. CDR3 DNA: TGTGCCAGCAGTCCGTCCGGGGGCCGCGGCACAGATACGCAGTATTTT.

This chain links TRBV30 with TRBJ1-1; no clear D. V was pared by 2 bases and J by 0 bases, with 7 bases between. Germline CDR1 and CDR2: GTSNPN and SVGIG (reference sequence). The CDR3 is made up of 13 amino acids. The CDR3 here is CAWSPIMNTEAFF. CDR3 bases: TGTGCCTGGAGTCCAATCATGAACACTGAAGCTTTCTTT.

This clonotype was observed once. V gene TRBV20-1 combines with J gene TRBJ1-2; 7 nucleotides line up with TRBD1. The CDR3 spans 12 residues. Looked up from germline, CDR1 is DFQATT and CDR2 is SNEGSKA (reference sequence). J was trimmed by 7 bases and V by 6 bases; bases with no gene match: 8. CDR3 DNA: TGCAGTGCGTATACAGGGGATCTTGGCTACACCTTC. Translated, it gives CSAYTGDLGYTF.

The J gene is TRBJ2-6, the V gene TRBV27, with D tentatively TRBD1 (6 bases). The CDR3 spans 17 residues. With 3 bases removed from V and 0 bases from J, the gap between germline ends came to 12 bases. In germline, CDR1 is MNHEY, CDR2 SMNVEV (reference sequence). CDR3 residues: CASSFAGQSSGANVLTF. The CDR3 region has the DNA TGTGCCAGCAGTTTCGCCGGACAGAGCTCTGGGGCCAACGTCCTGACTTTC.

The chain recombines TRBV20-1 with TRBJ1-1, with unresolved D. Trimming removed 5 bases at V and 7 bases at J, with 11 bases between. The V gene's germline CDR1 is DFQATT and CDR2 SNEGSKA (reference sequence). CDR3 size: 11 residues. CDR3 coding DNA: TGCAGTGCTGAGGACGGACTTGAAGCTTTCTTT. Its protein product is CSAEDGLEAFF.

The V call is TRBV20-1, the J call TRBJ2-5; maybe TRBD1 (5 bases). CDR3 length: 12 amino acids. V dropped 0 bases and J dropped 4 bases, with 6 bases sitting between them. CDR1 is DFQATT, CDR2 SNEGSKA, per germline (reference sequence). Here the CDR3 reads CSAREGVETQYF. CDR3 coding DNA: TGCAGTGCTAGAGAAGGGGTAGAGACCCAGTACTTC.

CDR3 sequence: CASSLKSNTEAFF. The CDR3 bases are TGTGCCAGCAGTTTAAAGTCCAACACTGAAGCTTTCTTT. The chain joins TRBV27 to TRBJ1-1; D is undetermined. CDR3 length equals 13 residues. The V end lost 2 bases, the J end lost 2 bases, and 6 bases lay between the germline ends. Germline CDR1 reads MNHEY; CDR2 reads SMNVEV (reference sequence).

CDR3 sequence (DNA): TGCGCCAGCAGCTTGGCAAACAGGGCACCACCAGAGACCCAGTACTTC. It encodes CASSLANRAPPETQYF. The gene calls are TRBV5-1 and TRBJ2-5; D possibly corresponds to TRBD1 (6 bases). V dropped 0 bases and J dropped 4 bases, with 16 bases sitting between them. The CDR3 sequence is 16 residues long. The germline V gene has CDR1 SGHRS and CDR2 YFSETQ.

Written as DNA, the CDR3 is TGTGCCAGCAGCCCCAGCTTCCTCAACACTGAAGCTTTCTTT. Protein sequence: CASSPSFLNTEAFF. The V gene is TRBV9, the J gene TRBJ1-1; D gene unclear. This CDR3 comprises 14 residues. Between the trimmed V and J ends, which lost 4 bases and 2 bases, there was a span of 12 bases. CDR1 and CDR2 from the germline V gene are SGDLS and YYNGEE.

This clonotype came up once. As DNA, the CDR3 is TGTGCCAGCAGTCAATCGGGTAGAGACTATGGCTACACCTTC. This sequence encodes CASSQSGRDYGYTF. The chain employs TRBV12-3 or TRBV12-4 and TRBJ1-2; no clear D gene. The CDR3 totals 14 residues. V dropped 5 bases and J dropped 3 bases, with 13 bases sitting between them.

The J gene is TRBJ2-5, the V gene TRBV5-6; D uncertain. The CDR3 length is 17 residues. Per germline, CDR1 SGHDT and CDR2 YYEEEE. V lost 0 bases and J 6 bases, leaving 21 bases between the germline ends. The CDR3 nucleotides are TGTGCCAGCAGCTTGGCAGTTGAATCGGCTAGGAAAAAGACCCAGTACTTC. This translates into CASSLAVESARKKTQYF. The full variable domain, with the rest looked up from reference TRBV5-6 and TRBJ2-5, is DAGVTQSPTHLIKTRGQQVTLRCSPKSGHDTVSWYQQALGQGPQFIFQYYEEEERQRGNFPDRFSGHQFPNYSSELNVNALLLGDSALYLCASSLAVESARKKTQYFGPGTRLLVL.

The count of this clonotype is one. In nucleotides, the CDR3 is TGTGCCAGCAGTGCGTCCACAGGGCTTAGAGGCTATGGCTACACCTTC. Translated: CASSASTGLRGYGYTF. This sequence joins TRBV6-6 and TRBJ1-2, with D perhaps TRBD1 (6 bases). There are 16 residues in the CDR3. V was trimmed by 5 bases and J by 4 bases, leaving 20 bases between them. CDR1 is MNHNY and CDR2 is SVGAGI in the germline V gene (reference sequence).

The V gene is TRBV20-1, the J gene TRBJ2-3; the match to TRBD2 covers 10 bases. Trimming at V came to 5 bases and at J to 2 bases, leaving 4 bases not matched to a gene. CDR3 size: 14 residues. Per the germline V gene, CDR1 is DFQATT and CDR2 is SNEGSKA (reference sequence). The CDR3 loop is CSACLAGVTDTQYF. The CDR3 DNA is TGCAGTGCTTGTCTAGCGGGGGTCACAGATACGCAGTATTTT.

This chain joins TRBV14 and TRBJ1-2; TRBD1 matches 7 bases. Germline assignment: CDR1 SGHDN and CDR2 FVKESK. The CDR3 runs to 16 residues. J gave up 0 bases and V 3 bases, and 7 bases lay outside the gene matches. The CDR3 coding sequence is TGTGCCAGCAGCCAGAGAACAGGGGCCGCTAACTATGGCTACACCTTC. This translates into CASSQRTGAANYGYTF.

The chain is built from TRBV3-1 and TRBJ2-1; TRBD2 matches at 14 bases. V shed 4 bases and J 7 bases; nucleotides not matched to a gene: 9. The V gene's germline CDR1 is LGHDT and CDR2 YNNKEL (reference sequence). This CDR3 is 17 amino acids long. The CDR3 DNA reads as TGTGCCAGCAGCCGGGTATCGACTAGCGGGAGGGGAAATGAGCAGTTCTTC. Translation: CASSRVSTSGRGNEQFF.

The genes are TRBV27 and TRBJ2-1; 8 bases map to TRBD2. V shed 1 base, J shed 5 bases, and the junction held 7 bases outside the gene matches. CDR3 size: 16 residues. Germline CDR1 and CDR2: MNHEY and SMNVEV (reference sequence). The CDR3 is CASSLFRGGHDNEQFF. Here the CDR3 DNA reads TGTGCCAGCAGTTTATTCCGGGGGGGCCACGACAATGAGCAGTTCTTC.

The chain joins TRBV18 to TRBJ2-5; no reliable D call. The CDR3 covers 13 residues. In germline, CDR1 is KGHSH, CDR2 LQKENI. The V gene lost 6 bases and the J gene lost 5 bases, with 13 bases spanning the gap. Here the CDR3 reads CASSPGSPETQYF. CDR3 DNA: TGTGCCAGCTCTCCGGGCTCGCCCGAGACCCAGTACTTC.

The chain recombines TRBV3-1 with TRBJ1-1; D unresolved. The CDR3 has 14 residues. Germline assignment: CDR1 LGHDT and CDR2 YNNKEL (reference sequence). V lost 4 bases, J lost 0 bases, and 9 bases lay in between. The CDR3 nucleotides are TGTGCCAGCAGCCCCCGGGCGGTGAACACTGAAGCTTTCTTT. It translates to CASSPRAVNTEAFF. The variable domain in full, with the rest retrieved from reference TRBV3-1 and TRBJ1-1, is DTAVSQTPKYLVTQMGNDKSIKCEQNLGHDTMYWYKQDSKKFLKIMFSYNNKELIINETVPNRFSPKSPDKAHLNLHINSLELGDSAVYFCASSPRAVNTEAFFGQGTRLTVV.

The chain links TRBV28 to TRBJ1-2; D is perhaps TRBD1 (6 bases). This CDR3 spans 13 amino acids. V lost 6 bases to trimming and J lost 5 bases, with 13 bases between them. Germline V gives CDR1 MDHEN, CDR2 SYDVKM. The CDR3 DNA sequence: TGTGCCAGCAGACCCTCGGACAGTTATGGCTACACCTTC. This sequence encodes CASRPSDSYGYTF.

In its sample, this clonotype was seen once. This rearrangement joins TRBV12-3 or TRBV12-4 to TRBJ1-2; 9 nucleotides align to TRBD1. Trimming removed 1 base from V and 3 bases from J; junction bases left unmatched: 3. CDR3 length: 15 residues. The DNA for the CDR3 is TGTGCCAGCAGTTTAGGAGGACAGGGGCACTATGGCTACACCTTC. This translates into CASSLGGQGHYGYTF.